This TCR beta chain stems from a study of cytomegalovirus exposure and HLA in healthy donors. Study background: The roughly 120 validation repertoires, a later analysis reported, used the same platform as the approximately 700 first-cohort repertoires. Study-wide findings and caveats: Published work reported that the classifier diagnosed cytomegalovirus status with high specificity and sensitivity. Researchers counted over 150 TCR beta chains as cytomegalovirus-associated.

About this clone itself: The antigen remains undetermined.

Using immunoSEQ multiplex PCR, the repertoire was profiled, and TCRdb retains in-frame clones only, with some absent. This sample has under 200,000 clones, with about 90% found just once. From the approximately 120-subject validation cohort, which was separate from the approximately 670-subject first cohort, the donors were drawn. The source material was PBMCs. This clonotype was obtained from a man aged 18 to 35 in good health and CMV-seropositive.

The CDR3 DNA follows: TGTGCCAGCAGTGAAGCGCGACAGGGCCCCTCTGGGGCCAACGTCCTGACTTTC. Residues: CASSEARQGPSGANVLTF. V is TRBV6-1 and J is TRBJ2-6; 7 bases match TRBD1. Germline V gene lookup returns CDR1 MNHNS and CDR2 SASEGT. The CDR3 is made up of 18 amino acids. With 0 bases clipped from V and 0 bases from J, the junction kept 5 bases outside the gene matches.